The clone carrying this T cell receptor beta chain has just a few counts. As processed by the authors: Reference gene primer amplification yielded estimated nucleated cell counts. TCRdb's table, derived via immunoSEQ multiplex PCR, lists solely in-frame clones and lacks some. Clonal size and the V and J genes are those of that table, whereas D and trimming came from the DNA. The sample has 150,000 or so clones, approximately 88% seen once. The CDR3 totals 14 residues. Germline CDR1 SQVTM, CDR2 ANQGSEA. The data stem from a study of blood T cell repertoires in COVID-19. Background on the study: COVID-19 samples from acute and convalescent phases originated in the United States, Italy and Spain. PBMCs, B-cell-depleted T cells, or T cells were the source of the cDNA or gDNA that made up the material.

The chain employs TRBV29-1 and TRBJ2-7; 10 bases agree with TRBD1. This TCR was recovered from a man between 45 and 60 years old with acute or convalescent COVID-19. The material sequenced was peripheral blood. As DNA, the CDR3 is TGCAGTGCAGGTGGGGACAGGGGAACCTACGAGCAGTACTTC. Its protein product is CSAGGDRGTYEQYF.